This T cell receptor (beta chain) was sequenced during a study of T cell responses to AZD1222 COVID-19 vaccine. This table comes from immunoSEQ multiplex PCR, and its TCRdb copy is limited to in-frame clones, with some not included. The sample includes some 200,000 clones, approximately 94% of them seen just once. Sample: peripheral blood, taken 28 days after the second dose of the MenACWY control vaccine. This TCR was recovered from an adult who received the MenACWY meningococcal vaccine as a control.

The CDR3 nucleotides are TGTGCCAGCAGCCCGAACCCCCCTGGACTAGTCCCTCTTACAAGGAATGAGCAGTTCTTC. Protein product: CASSPNPPGLVPLTRNEQFF. The chain is built from TRBV3-1 (or the pseudogene TRBV3-2) and TRBJ2-1; TRBD2 matches 7 bases. Unmatched junction bases numbered 25, after V lost 4 bases and J lost 7 bases. CDR3 length: 20 amino acids. Germline values: CDR1 LGHDT, CDR2 YNNKEL (reference sequence).